There are many counts of the clone carrying this TCR beta chain. Arm-PCR of CDR3 regions with iRepertoire HTBI primers generated TCR beta libraries. TCRdb re-derived calls from the multiplex PCR reads in MiXCR, one entry per CDR3 protein. Of a few hundred thousand distinct CDR3 sequences listed, approximately 13% are singletons. This record comes from a study of regulatory T cells in long-lasting Graves disease. Regarding time point: newly diagnosed GD, antithyroid drugs for less than 3 months. RNA from PBMCs was the source of the TCR library. The CDR3 length is 13 residues. CDR1 SGHRS and CDR2 YFSETQ come from the germline V gene. V was pared by 1 base and J by 5 bases, with 9 bases between. The same data also contributed to another study, on T cells in Graves' hyperthyroidism and ophthalmopathy.

This sequence originates from a man between 25 and 39 years old with Graves disease. This chain uses TRBV5-1 with TRBJ2-5; D perhaps matches TRBD2 (5 bases). Sequenced here: peripheral blood mononuclear cells (PBMCs), sampled at new diagnosis, from a patient treated with antithyroid drugs. The CDR3 reads CASSLTGSETQYF. In nucleotides, the CDR3 is TGCGCCAGCAGCTTGACGGGATCTGAGACCCAGTACTTC.